A selection of T cell receptor beta chains follows, all from one sample in a study of OX40 agonist ivuxolimab in advanced cancers. Method: immunoSEQ multiplex PCR; TCRdb's copy keeps in-frame clones and lacks some. The table records some 48,000 clones, almost 80% of them present only once. The starting material was CD4+ or CD8+ T cells sorted from blood, obtained in a trial of the OX40 agonist ivuxolimab. The receptors were sampled from an adult with an advanced solid tumor such as melanoma, head and neck, liver or kidney cancer. Each CDR3 is given with its conserved first and last residue. The D gene is left open where the match is weak. Only part of the rows carry a size: once, few, many, or a class if the clone is expanded.

many	NA	TRBV2	TRBJ1-5	16	TGTGCCAGCAGTGAAATGGGGGGGCGAACGAATCAGCCCCAGCATTTT	CASSEMGGRTNQPQHF
NA	NA	TRBV11-3	TRBJ2-1	12	TGTGCCAGCAGCCCGGGGCTCAATGAGCAGTTCTTC	CASSPGLNEQFF
few	TRBD1	TRBV5-4	TRBJ1-2	13	TGTGCCAGCAGCCGAGACAGGGGACCTGGCTACACCTTC	CASSRDRGPGYTF
NA	TRBD1	TRBV2	TRBJ2-2	13	TGTGCCAGCAGTCCACAGGGGAGCGGGGAGCTGTTTTTT	CASSPQGSGELFF
NA	TRBD1	TRBV4-2	TRBJ2-7	16	TGTGCCAGCAGCCGAGGGACAGCCGAAAGCTCCTACGAGCAGTACTTC	CASSRGTAESSYEQYF
NA	NA	TRBV21-1	TRBJ2-7	12	TGTGCCAGCAGCAGGGGAGCAAACGAGCAGTACTTC	CASSRGANEQYF
NA	NA	TRBV18	TRBJ1-6	15	TGTGCCAGCGCCGTCAGGGAGCCAAATAATTCACCCCTCCACTTT	CASAVREPNNSPLHF
NA	NA	TRBV15	TRBJ2-3	12	TGTGCCACCACTGCGTCCACAGATACGCAGTATTTT	CATTASTDTQYF
NA	NA	TRBV25-1	TRBJ1-3	17	TGTGCCAGCAGTGACCAAACAGGTGGGATCTCTGGAAACACCATATATTTT	CASSDQTGGISGNTIYF
NA	NA	TRBV7-6	TRBJ1-1	15	TGTGCCAGCAGCTTAGGGGTGGGCAGGAACACTGAAGCTTTCTTT	CASSLGVGRNTEAFF
NA	NA	TRBV6-5	TRBJ2-7	14	TGTGCCAGCAGTTACTCCGGCAGCTCATACGAGCAGTACTTC	CASSYSGSSYEQYF
NA	NA	TRBV15	TRBJ2-5	14	TGTGCCACCAGCAGAGATCAGGGTGGGGAGACCCAGTACTTC	CATSRDQGGETQYF
NA	NA	TRBV7-8	TRBJ1-2	14	TGTGCCAGCAGCCCCCCAAGGAGAACCTATGGCTACACCTTC	CASSPPRRTYGYTF
NA	NA	TRBV7-6	TRBJ2-3	11	TGTGCCAGCAGCTCCACAGATACGCAGTATTTT	CASSSTDTQYF
NA	NA	TRBV6-4	TRBJ2-1	16	TGTGCCAGCAGTGAGGAAATCCGGACCTTATACAATGAGCAGTTCTTC	CASSEEIRTLYNEQFF
few	TRBD2	TRBV7-9	TRBJ2-3	17	TGTGCCAGCAGCTCTCGTTCTAGCGGGAGGGTGAGTGATACGCAGTATTTT	CASSSRSSGRVSDTQYF
few	TRBD1	TRBV5-1	TRBJ2-5	15	TGCGCCAGCAGCGTTTCCGGGACAGCCGAAGAGACCCAGTACTTC	CASSVSGTAEETQYF
NA	TRBD1	TRBV29-1	TRBJ2-1	14	TGCAGCGTTGAGGCGGGACAGGGGGTTCGTGAGCAGTTCTTC	CSVEAGQGVREQFF
NA	TRBD2	TRBV29-1	TRBJ2-3	16	TGCAGCGTTGCCGGGACTAGCGGGAGATTCGCAGATACGCAGTATTTT	CSVAGTSGRFADTQYF
NA	NA	TRBV30	TRBJ1-6	14	TGTGCCTGGAGTGAGGGGGGGCCAGGTTCACCCCTCCACTTT	CAWSEGGPGSPLHF
NA	NA	TRBV19	TRBJ1-2	13	TGTGCCAGTAGTATTCAAGATTACAATGGCTACACCTTC	CASSIQDYNGYTF
NA	TRBD1	TRBV4-3	TRBJ1-1	15	TGCGCCAGCAGCCAAGACAGGGGGGACGACACTGAAGCTTTCTTT	CASSQDRGDDTEAFF
NA	NA	TRBV7-2	TRBJ1-2	13	TGTGCCAGCAGCTCGTACATGGACTATGGCTACACCTTC	CASSSYMDYGYTF
few	NA	TRBV18	TRBJ2-7	12	TGTGCCAGCTCAATCGAGCCCTACGAGCAGTACTTC	CASSIEPYEQYF
NA	NA	TRBV19	TRBJ2-1	13	TGTGCCAGTAGTATGAGTTCGTTCAATGAGCAGTTCTTC	CASSMSSFNEQFF
NA	NA	TRBV6-5	TRBJ1-5	15	TGTGCCAGCAAAGTTTCTGGAGGGATCTCTCAGCCCCAGCATTTT	CASKVSGGISQPQHF
once	TRBD2	TRBV7-9	TRBJ2-7	14	TGTGCCAGCAGCCCGGGACTAGTTGGCTACGAGCAGTACTTC	CASSPGLVGYEQYF
NA	TRBD2	TRBV6-1	TRBJ2-3	17	TGTGCCAGCAGTGGGGGGAGAACTAGCGGAGGGGCAGATACGCAGTATTTT	CASSGGRTSGGADTQYF
NA	NA	TRBV21-1	TRBJ1-3	15	TGTGCCAGCAGGGCAGGGGCCTACTCTGGAAACACCATATATTTT	CASRAGAYSGNTIYF
few	TRBD1	TRBV5-5	TRBJ1-1	14	TGTGCCAGCAGCTGGACAGGGGAAATGACTGAAGCTTTCTTT	CASSWTGEMTEAFF
NA	NA	TRBV10-1	TRBJ2-1	14	TGCGCCAGCAGTGAGAGGGAGTATCGCAATGAGCAGTTCTTC	CASSEREYRNEQFF
NA	NA	TRBV5-4	TRBJ1-1	14	TGTGCCAGCAGCTTGGTGTCACAGAACACTGAAGCTTTCTTT	CASSLVSQNTEAFF
NA	NA	TRBV9	TRBJ2-1	13	TGTGCCAGCAGCGTAGGAAGGGCAGACAGGCAGTTCTTC	CASSVGRADRQFF
NA	TRBD1	TRBV27	TRBJ2-6	20	TGTGCCAGCAGTTTAATGTTGTTGACAGGGTTCAACTCTGGGGCCAACGTCCTGACTTTC	CASSLMLLTGFNSGANVLTF
NA	NA	TRBV2	TRBJ1-1	13	TGTGCCAGCAGGCGCGGGGTGAGGACTGAAGCTTTCTTT	CASRRGVRTEAFF
NA	NA	TRBV6-6	TRBJ2-1	15	TGTGCCAGTTCCCGGGACGGTAATTTTATCAATGAGCAGTTCTTC	CASSRDGNFINEQFF
NA	TRBD1	TRBV7-2	TRBJ2-7	14	TGTGCCAGCAGCCTAGGGACAGGGTCCTACGAGCAGTACTTC	CASSLGTGSYEQYF
NA	TRBD2	TRBV6-5	TRBJ2-1	15	TGTGCCAGCAGTCCAGGACTAGCCTCCTACAATGAGCAGTTCTTC	CASSPGLASYNEQFF
NA	TRBD1	TRBV9	TRBJ1-3	16	TGTGCCAGCAGCGTAGCAGGACAGGGCTCCGGAAACACCATATATTTT	CASSVAGQGSGNTIYF
NA	TRBD2	TRBV7-2	TRBJ2-1	13	TGTGCCAGCAGCTTTAAGGCGGGGGATGAGCAGTTCTTC	CASSFKAGDEQFF
NA	NA	TRBV5-8	TRBJ1-1	15	TGTGCCAGCAGCCCAGGGGTGGTCGGGGACACTGAAGCTTTCTTT	CASSPGVVGDTEAFF
NA	NA	TRBV20-1	TRBJ1-2	9	TGCAGTGCCCCCGGGGGCTACACCTTC	CSAPGGYTF
NA	TRBD2	TRBV7-8	TRBJ2-3	15	TGTGCCAGCAGCCCTAGCGGGATTCGCACAGATACGCAGTATTTT	CASSPSGIRTDTQYF
NA	TRBD2	TRBV27	TRBJ2-3	16	TGTGCCAGCAGTTTGACTATGACTAGCGTGGCAGATACGCAGTATTTT	CASSLTMTSVADTQYF
once	TRBD1	TRBV25-1	TRBJ1-2	13	TGTGCCAGCAGTGAATCAGGGGGCAGGGGCTACACCTTC	CASSESGGRGYTF
once	NA	TRBV29-1	TRBJ2-1	15	TGCAGCGTTGAAGGGGCTATTAGGTTCTCGAATGAGCAGTTCTTC	CSVEGAIRFSNEQFF
once	TRBD1	TRBV7-9	TRBJ1-1	13	TGTGCCAGCAGCACCAGGGGGGATACTGAAGCTTTCTTT	CASSTRGDTEAFF
NA	NA	TRBV7-8	TRBJ2-1	13	TGTGCCAGCAGCGGCCAGAGTTCGAATGAGCAGTTCTTC	CASSGQSSNEQFF
NA	TRBD2	TRBV2	TRBJ2-7	17	TGTGCCAGCAGTGAAGGCTTTAATAGCGGGAGCTCCTACGAGCAGTACTTC	CASSEGFNSGSSYEQYF
NA	TRBD2	TRBV27	TRBJ2-1	16	TGTGCCAGCTCCAAAACGGGACTAGCGGGAGACAATGAGCAGTTCTTC	CASSKTGLAGDNEQFF
NA	TRBD2	TRBV18	TRBJ2-7	16	TGTGCCAGCTCACCCCTGAGAGCGGGGCTGGGGGTAGAGCAGTACTTC	CASSPLRAGLGVEQYF